The next 20 T cell receptor beta chains were all read from a single sample in a study of CD8 T cells in ankylosing spondylitis. From the 5' RACE reads, TCRdb called clonotypes with MiXCR, one entry per CDR3 protein. The sample has over 130,000 distinct CDR3 sequences; 40% to 50% are singletons. Sequencing was carried out using synovial fluid, either unsorted or a sorted T cell fraction (not recorded which). The receptor set was obtained from a male donor with ankylosing spondylitis.

This clonotype was counted between two and nine times. The rearrangement joins TRBV20-1 to TRBJ2-3; D not certain. Germline CDR1 reads DFQATT; CDR2 reads SNEGSKA (reference sequence). CDR3 length: 13 amino acids. Trimming shortened V by 5 bases and J by 5 bases, and 14 bases separated the two germline ends. This CDR3 reads CSAPYGLIDTQYF. The DNA for the CDR3 is TGCAGTGCTCCTTATGGGTTGATAGATACGCAGTATTTT.

This chain connects TRBV6-5 to TRBJ1-4, with a weak D call TRBD1 (6 bases). CDR3 length: 15 amino acids. V dropped 2 bases and J dropped 8 bases, with 15 bases sitting between them. Germline loops: CDR1 MNHEY, CDR2 SVGAGI. The CDR3 DNA reads TGTGCCAGCAGTTACGTGGGGGACAAAAGCGAAAAACTGTTTTTT. Translating gives CASSYVGDKSEKLFF.

This chain uses TRBV5-1 with TRBJ2-7; D may be TRBD1 (6 bases). Per germline, CDR1 SGHRS and CDR2 YFSETQ. CDR3 length: 16 residues. Trimming took off 3 bases at V and 3 bases at J, with 19 bases between the two ends. The CDR3: CASSWPTTGNYYEQYF. The CDR3 DNA reads as TGCGCCAGCAGCTGGCCAACGACAGGCAACTACTACGAGCAGTACTTC.

The CDR3 loop reads CASSNSGNGEDTQYF. The CDR3 bases are TGTGCCAGCAGCAACTCAGGGAATGGGGAAGATACGCAGTATTTT. This rearrangement joins TRBV2 to TRBJ2-3, with D possibly matching TRBD1 (5 bases). Trimming pared 6 bases from V and 5 bases from J, leaving 18 bases between. The CDR3 runs 15 residues. From germline, CDR1 is SNHLY and CDR2 FYNNEI.

V is TRBV2 and J is TRBJ1-5, with TRBD1 matching 7 bases. The CDR3 consists of 15 residues. V shed 6 bases, J shed 6 bases, and the junction held 11 bases outside the gene matches. Germline CDR1 and CDR2: SNHLY and FYNNEI. The CDR3 loop is CASSTGTDKGQPQHF. The CDR3 region has the DNA TGTGCCAGCAGCACCGGGACAGATAAAGGTCAGCCCCAGCATTTT.

The chain joins TRBV4-3 to TRBJ2-5, with a tentative D call TRBD1 (5 bases). This CDR3 region has 13 residues. V was trimmed by 0 bases and J by 3 bases, leaving 5 bases between them. Germline CDR1 is LGHNA and CDR2 is YSLEER. The CDR3 region has the DNA TGCGCCAGCAGCCAAGACAGGGAAGAGACCCAGTACTTC. Translation gives CASSQDREETQYF.

This clonotype was seen only a few times. V and J are TRBV7-9 and TRBJ1-2; D remains unclear. This CDR3 comprises 17 residues. V was shortened by 7 bases and J by 1 base, with 22 bases between the two germline ends. Germline V CDR1 and CDR2: SEHNR, FQNEAQ (reference sequence). DNA of the CDR3: TGTGCCAGCATGGGAGATTACACCACTCGAGTTAACTATGGCTACACCTTC. Protein product: CASMGDYTTRVNYGYTF.

A remark on this clonotype: One end of the junction does not line up with germline, which may come from a read error. This rearrangement joins TRBV16 to TRBJ1-5; D call uncertain. Germline V gives CDR1 KGHSY, CDR2 FQNENV. The CDR3 has 16 residues. The CDR3, as DNA: TGTGCCGGCAGCCGGGTTCCACCCTCAAGCAATCAGCCCCAGCATTTT. Its protein is CAGSRVPPSSNQPQHF. The whole variable domain, filled in from reference TRBV16 and TRBJ1-5, reads GEEVAQTPKHLVRGEGQKAKLYCAPIKGHSYVFWYQQVLKNEFKFLISFQNENVFDETGMPKERFSAKCLPNSPCSLEIQATKLEDSAVYFCAGSRVPPSSNQPQHFGDGTRLSIL.

A word on this clonotype: Relative to the germline gene, one junction end is altered; a read error may explain this. The rearrangement links TRBV2 to TRBJ1-4; D possibly corresponds to TRBD1 (5 bases). This CDR3 is 13 amino acids long. Per the germline V gene, CDR1 is SNHLY and CDR2 is FYNNEI. CDR3 in amino acids: CTSTGRYNEKLFF. For the CDR3, the DNA is TGTACCAGCACGGGACGTTATAATGAAAAACTGTTTTTT.

The rearrangement links TRBV28 to TRBJ2-3; possibly TRBD2 for D (6 bases). The CDR3 length is 16 residues. Trimming shortened V by 4 bases and J by 3 bases, and 17 bases separated the two germline ends. Germline V gene data show CDR1 as MDHEN and CDR2 as SYDVKM. The DNA of the CDR3 is TGTGCCAGCAGTTCCCCGAGCCGGGAGTATACAGATACGCAGTATTTT. The encoded protein is CASSSPSREYTDTQYF.

The rearrangement links TRBV5-1 to TRBJ2-3; D gene ambiguous. Germline lookup yields CDR1 SGHRS and CDR2 YFSETQ. The CDR3 has 15 amino acids. V dropped 0 bases and J dropped 3 bases, with 11 bases sitting between them. The CDR3 reads CASSLGSPRTDTQYF. The CDR3 DNA reads TGCGCCAGCAGCTTGGGGTCCCCCAGGACAGATACGCAGTATTTT. Filled out from reference TRBV5-1 and TRBJ2-3, the complete variable domain reads KAGVTQTPRYLIKTRGQQVTLSCSPISGHRSVSWYQQTPGQGLQFLFEYFSETQRNKGNFPGRFSGRQFSNSRSEMNVSTLELGDSALYLCASSLGSPRTDTQYFGPGTRLTVL.

The chain couples TRBV12-5 to TRBJ1-1, with 7 positions matching TRBD1. Germline V gene sequence: CDR1 LGHNT, CDR2 FRNRAP. The CDR3 contains 20 residues. The ends lost 3 bases at V and 4 bases at J; junction bases unmatched: 23. CDR3 in amino acids: CASGFRAPKRQGSGVTEAFF. DNA for the CDR3: TGTGCTAGTGGTTTTCGAGCCCCCAAACGACAGGGAAGCGGCGTCACTGAAGCTTTCTTT.

This chain connects TRBV10-3 to TRBJ1-1; D gene ambiguous. Germline lookup yields CDR1 ENHRY and CDR2 SYGVKD. Trimming stripped 3 bases from V and 0 bases from J, with 17 bases between. The length of the CDR3 is 17 residues. CDR3 residues: CAISERYRSYLNTEAFF. CDR3 in DNA: TGTGCCATCAGTGAACGATACCGGAGTTACTTGAACACTGAAGCTTTCTTT.

The genes are TRBV24-1 and TRBJ2-7, with D perhaps matching TRBD1 (5 bases). V lost 8 bases, J lost 9 bases, and 7 bases lay in between. Germline V lookup: CDR1 KGHDR, CDR2 SFDVKD. The CDR3 is made up of 9 amino acids. The CDR3 DNA is TGTGCCACCATTAGGGGGCAGTACTTC. Its translation is CATIRGQYF.

Many counts were recorded for this clonotype. V and J are TRBV7-9 and TRBJ2-1; a possible D gene is TRBD2 (6 bases). The CDR3 has 14 amino acids. Germline-derived CDR1 and CDR2 are SEHNR and FQNEAQ (reference sequence). The ends were cut back, 5 bases at V and 4 bases at J, with 12 bases in the middle. CDR3: CASSPGTGYNEQFF. CDR3 DNA: TGTGCCAGCAGCCCGGGGACTGGGTACAATGAGCAGTTCTTC. Filled out from reference TRBV7-9 and TRBJ2-1, the complete variable domain reads DTGVSQNPRHKITKRGQNVTFRCDPISEHNRLYWYRQTLGQGPEFLTYFQNEAQLEKSRLLSDRFSAERPKGSFSTLEIQRTEQGDSAMYLCASSPGTGYNEQFFGPGTRLTVL.

This rearrangement joins TRBV14 to TRBJ2-7; D is possibly TRBD1 (6 bases). Trimming shortened V by 2 bases and J by 3 bases, and 8 bases separated the two germline ends. Germline CDR1 and CDR2: SGHDN and FVKESK. This CDR3 comprises 13 residues. The CDR3 region is CASSQRGIYEQYF. For the CDR3, the DNA is TGTGCCAGCAGCCAAAGGGGGATCTACGAGCAGTACTTC. The full variable domain, rest sourced from reference TRBV14 and TRBJ2-7, is EAGVTQFPSHSVIEKGQTVTLRCDPISGHDNLYWYRRVMGKEIKFLLHFVKESKQDESGMPNNRFLAERTGGTYSTLKVQPAELEDSGVYFCASSQRGIYEQYFGPGTRLTVT.

The CDR3 reads CASRGGGLHGYTF. CDR3 bases: TGTGCCAGCAGGGGAGGGGGTCTCCATGGCTACACCTTC. The V gene is TRBV6-1, the J gene TRBJ1-2, with D perhaps TRBD1 (6 bases). Germline-derived CDR1 and CDR2 are MNHNS and SASEGT. V gave up 6 bases and J gave up 6 bases, with 14 bases separating them. This CDR3 is built from 13 residues.

The chain has TRBV4-2 and TRBJ2-2, with 10 bases matching TRBD1. V lost 0 bases to trimming and J lost 2 bases; unmatched junction nucleotides: 6. Per germline, CDR1 LGHNA and CDR2 YNFKEQ. This CDR3 is built from 18 residues. The CDR3 nucleotides are TGTGCCAGCAGCCAAGATACCGGGACAGGGGACAACACCGGGGAGCTGTTTTTT. Translating it yields CASSQDTGTGDNTGELFF.

This clonotype has only a few counts. This chain uses TRBV18 with TRBJ1-1; D gene unclear. V lost 5 bases, J lost 1 base, and 14 bases lay in between. The V gene's germline CDR1 is KGHSH and CDR2 LQKENI. The CDR3 is made up of 15 amino acids. This chain's CDR3 is CASSTSSCGNTEAFF. The CDR3 bases are TGTGCCAGCTCAACAAGCAGCTGTGGGAACACTGAAGCTTTCTTT.

This sequence joins TRBV3-1 and TRBJ1-1; D may be TRBD1 (5 bases). Germline V gene lookup returns CDR1 LGHDT and CDR2 YNNKEL (reference sequence). This CDR3 is built from 14 residues. The V end lost 3 bases, the J end lost 6 bases, and 14 bases lay between the germline ends. The CDR3 here is CASSQGGYSPEAFF. CDR3 nucleotides: TGTGCCAGCAGCCAGGGGGGATATAGCCCTGAAGCTTTCTTT.